These 8 T cell receptor beta chains originate from one sample sequenced in a study of blood T cell repertoires in COVID-19. Only in-frame clones appear in the TCRdb table, and some are missing; sequencing was by immunoSEQ multiplex PCR. This sample has roughly 84,000 clones, with 65% to 85% found just once. The sequencing sample was made of peripheral blood. These receptors all come from a woman aged 80 or over with acute or convalescent COVID-19.

The chain employs TRBV28 and TRBJ1-2; no firm D call. This CDR3 has 12 residues. Deletions cut 3 bases from V and 7 bases from J, with 9 bases between. Germline CDR1 MDHEN, CDR2 SYDVKM. The CDR3, as DNA: TGTGCCAGCAGTTTCCGGGTTTTTGGCTACACCTTC. Its translation: CASSFRVFGYTF.

This chain uses TRBV28 with TRBJ2-3, with 10 bases aligning to TRBD2. The CDR3 consists of 14 residues. The ends lost 5 bases at V and 6 bases at J; junction bases unmatched: 5. Germline loops: CDR1 MDHEN, CDR2 SYDVKM. The CDR3 nucleotides read TGTGCCAGCAGTCCAAGCGGGGGGGCCGATACGCAGTATTTT. Amino acid sequence: CASSPSGGADTQYF.

The genes are TRBV12-5 and TRBJ1-5; 8 bases are shared with TRBD1. J lost 4 bases, V lost 5 bases, and 7 bases had no gene match. The CDR3 contains 15 residues. Per germline, CDR1 LGHNT and CDR2 FRNRAP. The DNA of the CDR3 is TGTGCTAGTGGTGGAGGCCAGGGGGCGAATCAGCCCCAGCATTTT. It is translated as CASGGGQGANQPQHF.

This chain uses TRBV2 with TRBJ1-5; tentatively, D is TRBD1 (5 bases). CDR1 and CDR2 from the germline V gene are SNHLY and FYNNEI. The CDR3 is made up of 16 amino acids. The V end was cut by 4 bases, the J end by 4 bases, with 17 bases between. CDR3 amino acids: CASSGGPLISNQPQHF. The CDR3 DNA reads as TGTGCCAGCAGTGGGGGCCCTTTAATATCTAATCAGCCCCAGCATTTT.

This clone occurred a few times. The chain joins TRBV5-1 to TRBJ1-2; 9 bases are a match to TRBD1. V was clipped by 4 bases and J by 5 bases; unmatched bases: 3. CDR3 size: 13 residues. Germline V CDR1 and CDR2: SGHRS, YFSETQ. The CDR3 protein is CASSRDREYGYTF. CDR3 bases: TGCGCCAGCAGCCGGGACAGGGAGTATGGCTACACCTTC. Full variable domain (remainder filled in from reference TRBV5-1 and TRBJ1-2): KAGVTQTPRYLIKTRGQQVTLSCSPISGHRSVSWYQQTPGQGLQFLFEYFSETQRNKGNFPGRFSGRQFSNSRSEMNVSTLELGDSALYLCASSRDREYGYTFGSGTRLTVV.

The chain recombines TRBV20-1 with TRBJ1-3; 7 nucleotides match TRBD1. This CDR3 is built from 16 residues. Germline-derived CDR1 and CDR2 are DFQATT and SNEGSKA (reference sequence). Trimming removed 3 bases from V and 4 bases from J; junction bases left unmatched: 12. This chain's CDR3 is CSASPGQQLFGNTIYF. As DNA, the CDR3 is TGCAGTGCTAGTCCGGGACAGCAATTATTCGGAAACACCATATATTTT.

This clone was seen a single time. The V and J genes are TRBV5-4 and TRBJ1-1; D perhaps matches TRBD1 (6 bases). The CDR3 length is 16 residues. The germline gives CDR1 SGHNT, CDR2 YYREEE (reference sequence). The V gene lost 4 bases and the J gene lost 0 bases, with 16 bases spanning the gap. The CDR3 DNA follows: TGTGCCAGCAGCCCCGCGTGGGCAGGGGTGAACACTGAAGCTTTCTTT. Translated, it gives CASSPAWAGVNTEAFF.

This clone was recorded once. This chain joins TRBV6-5 and TRBJ2-7; possibly TRBD2 for D (6 bases). The CDR3 sequence is 16 residues long. V was clipped by 2 bases and J by 2 bases, with 16 bases between them. Germline assignment: CDR1 MNHEY and CDR2 SVGAGI. The CDR3 spells CASSYGSGTPTYEQYF. In nucleotides, the CDR3 is TGTGCCAGCAGTTACGGGTCCGGGACTCCGACCTACGAGCAGTACTTC.